These 8 T cell receptor beta chains were sequenced from one sample in a study of CD8 T cells in Susac syndrome. The RNA, about 0.45 to 1 ug, was put through reverse transcription using random hexamers. TCRdb passed the immunoSEQ multiplex PCR reads through MiXCR, listing each CDR3 protein once. The sample has more than 95,000 distinct CDR3 sequences, roughly 93% seen once; the top ten hold just under 0.095%. Sequenced sample: CD4+ T cells from PBMCs. These receptors originate from a human donor with multiple sclerosis.

The rearrangement joins TRBV12-3 or TRBV12-4 to TRBJ2-2, with D unclear. Between the trimmed V and J ends, which lost 6 bases and 3 bases, there was a span of 11 bases. The CDR3 consists of 14 residues. This chain's CDR3 is CASSLKKDTGELFF. The CDR3 coding sequence is TGTGCCAGCAGCTTAAAAAAAGACACCGGGGAGCTGTTTTTT.

The count of this clonotype is one. The rearrangement links TRBV6-5 to TRBJ1-2; 12 bases fit TRBD1. This CDR3 has 16 amino acids. The germline V gene has CDR1 MNHEY and CDR2 SVGAGI. The junction had 3 bases not matched to a gene; V was cut back by 0 bases and J by 4 bases. Here the CDR3 DNA reads TGTGCCAGCAGTTACTCCGGGACAGGGGGCCTCTATGGCTACACCTTC. Its translation is CASSYSGTGGLYGYTF.

The chain links TRBV28 to TRBJ2-7; D unresolved. The germline V and J ends were trimmed by 4 bases and 7 bases, with 14 bases remaining between them. The CDR3 is 13 residues long. Germline loops: CDR1 MDHEN, CDR2 SYDVKM. Written as DNA, the CDR3 is TGTGCCAGCAGTTCCCCCGTCCGGAGTGAGCAGTACTTC. This sequence encodes CASSSPVRSEQYF.

J is TRBJ2-2 and V is TRBV28; a weak D match, TRBD1 (6 bases). The germline V gene encodes CDR1 MDHEN and CDR2 SYDVKM. The length of the CDR3 is 16 residues. V gave up 3 bases and J gave up 5 bases, with 16 bases separating them. CDR3 protein: CASSFKGRGRTGELFF. In nucleotides, the CDR3 is TGTGCCAGCAGTTTTAAAGGCAGGGGCCGGACCGGGGAGCTGTTTTTT. Complete variable domain (other parts from reference TRBV28 and TRBJ2-2): DVKVTQSSRYLVKRTGEKVFLECVQDMDHENMFWYRQDPGLGLRLIYFSYDVKMKEKGDIPEGYSVSREKKERFSLILESASTNQTSMYLCASSFKGRGRTGELFFGEGSRLTVL.

The chain is built from TRBV2 and TRBJ1-4, with a tentative D call TRBD1 (6 bases). From germline, CDR1 is SNHLY and CDR2 FYNNEI. CDR3 length: 13 amino acids. Deletions cut 7 bases from V and 7 bases from J, with 13 bases between. This chain's CDR3 is CASTRDIGEKLFF. DNA of the CDR3: TGTGCCAGCACCAGGGACATCGGTGAAAAACTGTTTTTT.

The chain carries TRBV12-3 or TRBV12-4 and TRBJ2-4; TRBD1 matches at 10 bases. The CDR3 runs to 16 residues. The V gene end was trimmed by 5 bases and the J gene end by 3 bases; junction bases not matched to a gene: 7. CDR3 in amino acids: CASSSRDRGLKNIQYF. CDR3 nucleotides: TGTGCCAGCAGTAGCCGGGACAGGGGCCTCAAAAACATTCAGTACTTC.

J is TRBJ2-1 and V is TRBV30; 10 bases match TRBD1. The CDR3 runs 17 residues. Germline lookup yields CDR1 GTSNPN and CDR2 SVGIG (reference sequence). The V and J ends lost 0 bases and 0 bases, in that order; junction bases with no gene match: 5. The chain's CDR3 is CAWSVDRGPYSYNEQFF. DNA of the CDR3: TGTGCCTGGAGTGTAGACAGGGGGCCCTACTCCTACAATGAGCAGTTCTTC.

This clonotype was seen only once. The genes are TRBV19 and TRBJ1-1, with D uncertain. This CDR3 is 16 amino acids long. V lost 6 bases, J lost 2 bases, and 19 bases lay in between. CDR1 LNHDA and CDR2 SQIVND come from the germline V gene (reference sequence). CDR3 region: CASRDRKAWANTEAFF. Here the CDR3 DNA reads TGTGCCAGTAGAGATAGGAAGGCCTGGGCTAACACTGAAGCTTTCTTT.